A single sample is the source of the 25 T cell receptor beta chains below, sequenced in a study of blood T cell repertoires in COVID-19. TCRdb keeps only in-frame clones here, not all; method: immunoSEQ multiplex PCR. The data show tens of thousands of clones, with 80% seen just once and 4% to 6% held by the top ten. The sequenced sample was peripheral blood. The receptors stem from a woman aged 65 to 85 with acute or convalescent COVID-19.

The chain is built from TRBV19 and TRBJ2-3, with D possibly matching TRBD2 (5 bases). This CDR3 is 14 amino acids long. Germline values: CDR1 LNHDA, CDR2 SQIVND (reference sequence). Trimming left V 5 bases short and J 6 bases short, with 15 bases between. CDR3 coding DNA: TGTGCCAGTAGTCCTAGCAGTGAGCAGGATACGCAGTATTTT. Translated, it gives CASSPSSEQDTQYF.

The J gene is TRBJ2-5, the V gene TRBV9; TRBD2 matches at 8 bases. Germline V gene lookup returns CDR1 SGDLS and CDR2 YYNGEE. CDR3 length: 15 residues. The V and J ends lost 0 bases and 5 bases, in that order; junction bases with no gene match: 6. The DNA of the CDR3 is TGTGCCAGCAGCGTAGAGGGACTAGTATGGGAGACCCAGTACTTC. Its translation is CASSVEGLVWETQYF.

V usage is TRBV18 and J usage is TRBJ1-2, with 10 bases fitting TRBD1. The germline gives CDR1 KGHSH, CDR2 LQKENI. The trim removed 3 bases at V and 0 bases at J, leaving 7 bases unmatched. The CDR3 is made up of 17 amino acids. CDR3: CASSPDRGLIPNYGYTF. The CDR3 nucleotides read TGTGCCAGCTCACCGGACAGGGGGTTAATCCCTAACTATGGCTACACCTTC. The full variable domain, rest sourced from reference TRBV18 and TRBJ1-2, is NAGVMQNPRHLVRRRGQEARLRCSPMKGHSHVYWYRQLPEEGLKFMVYLQKENIIDESGMPKERFSAEFPKEGPSILRIQQVVRGDSAAYFCASSPDRGLIPNYGYTFGSGTRLTVV.

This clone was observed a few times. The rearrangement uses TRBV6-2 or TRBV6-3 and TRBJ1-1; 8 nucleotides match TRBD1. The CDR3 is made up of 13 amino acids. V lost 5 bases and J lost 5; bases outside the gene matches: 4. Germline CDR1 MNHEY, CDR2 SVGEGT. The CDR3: CASSRTGRTEAFF. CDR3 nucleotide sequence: TGTGCCAGCAGTCGGACAGGGAGGACTGAAGCTTTCTTT.

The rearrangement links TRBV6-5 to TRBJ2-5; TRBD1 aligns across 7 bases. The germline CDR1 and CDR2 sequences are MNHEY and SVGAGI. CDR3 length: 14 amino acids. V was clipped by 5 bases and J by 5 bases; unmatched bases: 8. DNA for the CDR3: TGTGCCAGCAGTATACCAAGGGGGCAGGAGACCCAGTACTTC. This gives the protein CASSIPRGQETQYF.

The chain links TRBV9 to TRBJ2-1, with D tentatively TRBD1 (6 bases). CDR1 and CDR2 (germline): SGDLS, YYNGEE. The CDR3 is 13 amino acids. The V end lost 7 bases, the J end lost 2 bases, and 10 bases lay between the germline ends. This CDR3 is CASGQSPYNEQFF. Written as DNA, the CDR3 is TGTGCCAGCGGACAGAGTCCCTACAATGAGCAGTTCTTC.

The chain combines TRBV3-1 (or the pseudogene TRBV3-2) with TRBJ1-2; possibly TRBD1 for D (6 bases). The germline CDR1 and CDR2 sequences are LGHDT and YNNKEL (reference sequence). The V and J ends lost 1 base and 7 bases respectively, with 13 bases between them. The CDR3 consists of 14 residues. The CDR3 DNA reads TGTGCCAGCAGCCAAGGGACAGTGGCTCCTGGCTACACCTTC. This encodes CASSQGTVAPGYTF.

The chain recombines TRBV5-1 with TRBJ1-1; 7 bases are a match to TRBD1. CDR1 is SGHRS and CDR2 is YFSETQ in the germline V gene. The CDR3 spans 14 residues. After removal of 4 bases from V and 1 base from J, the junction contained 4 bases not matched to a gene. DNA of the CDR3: TGCGCCAGCAGCCAATGGACAGGGAACACTGAAGCTTTCTTT. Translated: CASSQWTGNTEAFF. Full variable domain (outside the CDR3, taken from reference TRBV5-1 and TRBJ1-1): KAGVTQTPRYLIKTRGQQVTLSCSPISGHRSVSWYQQTPGQGLQFLFEYFSETQRNKGNFPGRFSGRQFSNSRSEMNVSTLELGDSALYLCASSQWTGNTEAFFGQGTRLTVV.

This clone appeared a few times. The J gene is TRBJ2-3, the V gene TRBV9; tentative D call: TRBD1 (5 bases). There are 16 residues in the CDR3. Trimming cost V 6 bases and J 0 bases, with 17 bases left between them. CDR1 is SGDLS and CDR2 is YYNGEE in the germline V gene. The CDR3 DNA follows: TGTGCCAGCACCAGAGTGCAGGGCTCTAGCACAGATACGCAGTATTTT. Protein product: CASTRVQGSSTDTQYF.

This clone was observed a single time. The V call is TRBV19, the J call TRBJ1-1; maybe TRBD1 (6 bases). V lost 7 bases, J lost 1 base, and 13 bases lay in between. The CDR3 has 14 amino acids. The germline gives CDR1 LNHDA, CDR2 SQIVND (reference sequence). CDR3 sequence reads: CASKPGGGNTEAFF. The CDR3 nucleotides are TGTGCCAGTAAGCCGGGGGGCGGGAACACTGAAGCTTTCTTT.

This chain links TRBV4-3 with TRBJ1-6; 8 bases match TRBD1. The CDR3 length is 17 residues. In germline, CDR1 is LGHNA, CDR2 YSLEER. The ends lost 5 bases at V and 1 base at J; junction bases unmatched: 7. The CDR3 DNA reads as TGCGCCAGCAGCAAGGTTCAGGGGGCTTCCTATAATTCACCCCTCCACTTT. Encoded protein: CASSKVQGASYNSPLHF.

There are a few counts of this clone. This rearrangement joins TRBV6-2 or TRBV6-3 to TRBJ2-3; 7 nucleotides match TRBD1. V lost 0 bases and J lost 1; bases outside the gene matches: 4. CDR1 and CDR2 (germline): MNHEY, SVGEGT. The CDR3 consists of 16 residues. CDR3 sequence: CASSYSKGARTDTQYF. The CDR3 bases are TGTGCCAGCAGTTACTCGAAGGGGGCTCGCACAGATACGCAGTATTTT.

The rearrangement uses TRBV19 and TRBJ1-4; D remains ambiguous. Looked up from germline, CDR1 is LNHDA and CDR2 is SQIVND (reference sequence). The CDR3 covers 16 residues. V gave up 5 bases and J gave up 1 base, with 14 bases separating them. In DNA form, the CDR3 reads TGTGCCAGTAGTGCCCCCGAGTTCGGAACTAATGAAAAACTGTTTTTT. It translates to CASSAPEFGTNEKLFF.

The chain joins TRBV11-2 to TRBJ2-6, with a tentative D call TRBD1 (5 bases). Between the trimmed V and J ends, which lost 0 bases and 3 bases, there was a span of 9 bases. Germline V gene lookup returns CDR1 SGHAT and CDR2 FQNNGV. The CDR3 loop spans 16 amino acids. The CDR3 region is CASSLEGLGGANVLTF. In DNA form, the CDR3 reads TGTGCCAGCAGCTTAGAGGGGCTTGGTGGGGCCAACGTCCTGACTTTC.

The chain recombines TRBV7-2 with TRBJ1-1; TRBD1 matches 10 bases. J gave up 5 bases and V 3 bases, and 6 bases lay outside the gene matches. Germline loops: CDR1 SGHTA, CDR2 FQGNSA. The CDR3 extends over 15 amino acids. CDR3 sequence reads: CASSFFGTGETEAFF. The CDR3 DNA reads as TGTGCCAGCAGCTTCTTTGGGACAGGGGAGACTGAAGCTTTCTTT.

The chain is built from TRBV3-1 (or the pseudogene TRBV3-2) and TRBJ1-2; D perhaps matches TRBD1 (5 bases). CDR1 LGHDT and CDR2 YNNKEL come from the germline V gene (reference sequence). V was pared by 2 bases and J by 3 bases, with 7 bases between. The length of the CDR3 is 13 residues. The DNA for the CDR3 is TGTGCCAGCAGCCAACAGGGTGACTATGGCTACACCTTC. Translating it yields CASSQQGDYGYTF.

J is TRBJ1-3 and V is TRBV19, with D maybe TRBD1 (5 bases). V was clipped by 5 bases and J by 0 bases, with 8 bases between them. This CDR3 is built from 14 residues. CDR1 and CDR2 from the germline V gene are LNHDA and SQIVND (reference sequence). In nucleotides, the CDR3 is TGTGCCAGTAGTCTTCAGGGCTCTGGAAACACCATATATTTT. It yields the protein CASSLQGSGNTIYF.

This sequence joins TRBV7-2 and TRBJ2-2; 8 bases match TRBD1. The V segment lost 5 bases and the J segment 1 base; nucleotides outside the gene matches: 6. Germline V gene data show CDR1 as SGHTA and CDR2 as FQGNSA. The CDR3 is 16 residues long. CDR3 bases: TGTGCCAGCAGCCCCGACAGGGGCCAGAACACCGGGGAGCTGTTTTTT. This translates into CASSPDRGQNTGELFF.

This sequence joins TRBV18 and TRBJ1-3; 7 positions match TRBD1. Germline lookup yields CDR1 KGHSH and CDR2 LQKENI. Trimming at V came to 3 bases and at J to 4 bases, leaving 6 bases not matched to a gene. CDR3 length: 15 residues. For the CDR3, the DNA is TGTGCCAGCTCACCCCCGGGACAGAAAGGAAACACCATATATTTT. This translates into CASSPPGQKGNTIYF.

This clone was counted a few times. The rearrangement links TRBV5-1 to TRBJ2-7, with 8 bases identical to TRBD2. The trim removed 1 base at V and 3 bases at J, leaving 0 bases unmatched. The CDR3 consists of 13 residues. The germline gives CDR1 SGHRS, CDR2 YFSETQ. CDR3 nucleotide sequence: TGCGCCAGCAGCTTGAGCGGGGGCTACGAGCAGTACTTC. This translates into CASSLSGGYEQYF.

DNA for the CDR3: TGTGCCAGCAGCCTTCAGACTAGCGGGTTTTCCGATGAGCAGTTCTTC. Residues: CASSLQTSGFSDEQFF. V and J are TRBV4-2 and TRBJ2-1, with 10 bases fitting TRBD2. The CDR3 is 16 amino acids. Germline loops: CDR1 LGHNA, CDR2 YNFKEQ. After removal of 4 bases from V and 8 bases from J, the junction contained 11 bases not matched to a gene.

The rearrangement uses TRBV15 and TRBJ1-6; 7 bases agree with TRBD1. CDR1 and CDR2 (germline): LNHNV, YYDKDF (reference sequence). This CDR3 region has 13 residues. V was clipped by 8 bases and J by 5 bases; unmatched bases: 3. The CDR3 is CATSGTDNSPLHF. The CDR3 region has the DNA TGTGCCACCTCCGGGACAGATAATTCACCCCTCCACTTT.

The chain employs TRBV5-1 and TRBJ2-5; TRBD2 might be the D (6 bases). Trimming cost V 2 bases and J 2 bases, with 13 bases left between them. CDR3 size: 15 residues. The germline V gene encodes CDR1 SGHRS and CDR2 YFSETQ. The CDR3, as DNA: TGCGCCAGCAGCTTAAGTGCGGGGAGGCAAGAGACCCAGTACTTC. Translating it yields CASSLSAGRQETQYF.

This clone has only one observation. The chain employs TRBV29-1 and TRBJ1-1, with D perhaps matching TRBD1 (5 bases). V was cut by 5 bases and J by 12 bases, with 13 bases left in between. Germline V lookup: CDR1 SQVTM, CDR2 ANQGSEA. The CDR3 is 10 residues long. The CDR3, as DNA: TGCAGCGTTCAGGGCGATTGGCCTTTCTTT. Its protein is CSVQGDWPFF.

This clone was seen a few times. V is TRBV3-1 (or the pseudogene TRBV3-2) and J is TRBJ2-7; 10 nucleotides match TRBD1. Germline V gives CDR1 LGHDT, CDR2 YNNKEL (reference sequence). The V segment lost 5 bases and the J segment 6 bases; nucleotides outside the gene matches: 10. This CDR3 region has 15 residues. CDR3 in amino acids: CASSAGTGVLFEQYF. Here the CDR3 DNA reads TGTGCCAGCAGCGCCGGGACAGGGGTGTTGTTCGAGCAGTACTTC.